These 22 T cell receptor beta chains share one sample of origin, sequenced in a study of control samples from healthy donors and cancer patients. Sequenced by immunoSEQ multiplex PCR; TCRdb stores in-frame clones only, minus some. In the table there are about 120,000 clones, more than 70% of which are singletons. The specimen sequenced was blood. Source of these receptors: a man over 45 in good health.

The chain is built from TRBV5-5 and TRBJ2-5; weak D call: TRBD1 (5 bases). V was clipped by 2 bases and J by 0 bases, with 8 bases between them. The CDR3 spans 14 residues. Per the germline V gene, CDR1 is SGHKS and CDR2 is YYEKEE (reference sequence). CDR3 nucleotides: TGTGCCAGCAGCTTCGCAGGGAACCAAGAGACCCAGTACTTC. It codes for CASSFAGNQETQYF.

The chain has TRBV15 and TRBJ1-5; 9 bases align to TRBD1. V was clipped by 6 bases and J by 3 bases; unmatched bases: 6. Germline V gene sequence: CDR1 LNHNV, CDR2 YYDKDF (reference sequence). The CDR3 runs 15 residues. This CDR3 is CATRTGTGHNQPQHF. CDR3 sequence (DNA): TGTGCCACCAGGACCGGGACAGGGCACAATCAGCCCCAGCATTTT.

This clone was picked up one time. The chain employs TRBV4-1 and TRBJ1-6; 7 bases map to TRBD1. This CDR3 contains 16 residues. V shed 3 bases and J 6 bases; nucleotides not matched to a gene: 8. Germline V lookup: CDR1 MGHRA, CDR2 YSYEKL. Here the CDR3 reads CASSHTTGIANSPLHF. In DNA form, the CDR3 reads TGCGCCAGCAGCCATACGACAGGGATCGCTAATTCACCCCTCCACTTT.

The chain is built from TRBV2 and TRBJ1-1; no firm D call. This CDR3 region has 14 residues. Germline CDR1 and CDR2: SNHLY and FYNNEI. The germline V and J ends were trimmed by 4 bases and 4 bases, with 13 bases remaining between them. The CDR3 spells CASSGAEVFTEAFF. In DNA, the CDR3 is TGTGCCAGCAGTGGGGCGGAGGTTTTCACTGAAGCTTTCTTT.

This clone was seen once. The J gene is TRBJ2-7, the V gene TRBV5-1; 7 positions match TRBD1. The CDR3 contains 14 residues. Germline-derived CDR1 and CDR2 are SGHRS and YFSETQ. V shed 3 bases and J 3 bases; nucleotides not matched to a gene: 6. CDR3 protein: CASSSTTGHYEQYF. CDR3 nucleotides: TGCGCCAGCAGCTCCACGACAGGGCACTACGAGCAGTACTTC.

The genes are TRBV3-1 (or the pseudogene TRBV3-2) and TRBJ1-6, with 7 nucleotides matching TRBD1. The CDR3 spans 15 residues. The germline gives CDR1 LGHDT, CDR2 YNNKEL (reference sequence). Trimming removed 0 bases from V and 10 bases from J; junction bases left unmatched: 6. CDR3 amino acids: CASSQEGDRESPLHF. CDR3 bases: TGTGCCAGCAGCCAAGAAGGAGACAGGGAATCACCCCTCCACTTT.

This chain joins TRBV6-5 and TRBJ1-1, with unresolved D. Trimming shortened V by 3 bases and J by 0 bases, and 8 bases separated the two germline ends. The germline gives CDR1 MNHEY, CDR2 SVGAGI. CDR3 length: 14 amino acids. The CDR3 DNA is TGTGCCAGCAGTTATGCGGTAATGAACACTGAAGCTTTCTTT. Protein: CASSYAVMNTEAFF.

V and J are TRBV7-2 and TRBJ2-5; 10 bases match TRBD2. Germline assignment: CDR1 SGHTA and CDR2 FQGNSA. The CDR3 is made up of 17 amino acids. V dropped 1 base and J dropped 4; count of bases not matched to a gene: 9. The CDR3 sequence: CASSLVPSGGAGETQYF. The CDR3 region has the DNA TGTGCCAGCAGCTTAGTGCCGAGCGGGGGGGCCGGAGAGACCCAGTACTTC.

The V gene is TRBV21-1, the J gene TRBJ2-4. TRBV21-1 counts as a pseudogene. CDR3 length equals 16 residues. CDR3: CASSRHGLLAKNIQYF. In nucleotides, the CDR3 is TGTGCCAGCAGCCGCCATGGGTTATTAGCCAAAAACATTCAGTACTTC.

The gene calls are TRBV7-2 and TRBJ1-4; D is unclear. Germline CDR1 reads SGHTA; CDR2 reads FQGNSA. This CDR3 region has 14 residues. The germline V and J ends were trimmed by 0 bases and 5 bases, with 7 bases remaining between them. Here the CDR3 DNA reads TGTGCCAGCAGCTTAGCGGTAGAAAATGAAAAACTGTTTTTT. Translated: CASSLAVENEKLFF.

The chain recombines TRBV21-1 with TRBJ1-5. TRBV21-1 is termed a pseudogene. The CDR3 spans 16 residues. CDR3 in DNA: TGTGCCAGCAGCAAAGGCCACCGGGCCACCCATCAGCCCCAGCATTTT. Its protein is CASSKGHRATHQPQHF.

CDR3 sequence reads: CAWSVGTANYGYTF. CDR3 coding DNA: TGTGCCTGGAGTGTAGGGACAGCTAACTATGGCTACACCTTC. The chain uses TRBV30 and TRBJ1-2, with 7 bases lining up with TRBD1. The trim removed 0 bases at V and 0 bases at J, leaving 1 base unmatched. The length of the CDR3 is 14 residues. Germline V lookup: CDR1 GTSNPN, CDR2 SVGIG (reference sequence).

The rearrangement joins TRBV7-9 to TRBJ1-1; D remains unclear. Germline CDR1 and CDR2: SEHNR and FQNEAQ (reference sequence). V dropped 1 base and J dropped 4 bases, with 13 bases sitting between them. There are 15 residues in the CDR3. CDR3 nucleotide sequence: TGTGCCAGCAGCTTAGGCCCCACGGGGAGCACTGAAGCTTTCTTT. Its protein is CASSLGPTGSTEAFF.

The genes are TRBV19 and TRBJ2-6; D remains unclear. CDR3 length: 13 amino acids. Germline loops: CDR1 LNHDA, CDR2 SQIVND (reference sequence). V lost 3 bases to trimming and J lost 4 bases, with 4 bases between them. The CDR3 DNA reads TGTGCCAGTAGTATCCCGGGGGCCAACGTCCTGACTTTC. Protein sequence: CASSIPGANVLTF.

The chain recombines TRBV5-1 with TRBJ2-2; D gene unclear. The V end was cut by 2 bases, the J end by 0 bases, with 11 bases between. The CDR3 has 16 residues. The germline gives CDR1 SGHRS, CDR2 YFSETQ. CDR3 sequence (DNA): TGCGCCAGCAGCTTTTTCAGTTTTTCGAACACCGGGGAGCTGTTTTTT. This codes for CASSFFSFSNTGELFF. Supplemented by reference TRBV5-1 and TRBJ2-2, the full variable domain reads KAGVTQTPRYLIKTRGQQVTLSCSPISGHRSVSWYQQTPGQGLQFLFEYFSETQRNKGNFPGRFSGRQFSNSRSEMNVSTLELGDSALYLCASSFFSFSNTGELFFGEGSRLTVL.

The chain carries TRBV9 and TRBJ2-1, with TRBD1 identical over 11 bases. The CDR3 loop spans 16 amino acids. The J segment lost 2 bases and the V segment lost 0 bases, leaving 1 base of the junction unmatched. The V gene's germline CDR1 is SGDLS and CDR2 YYNGEE. CDR3: CASSVVGQGAYNEQFF. CDR3 bases: TGTGCCAGCAGCGTAGTGGGACAGGGGGCCTACAATGAGCAGTTCTTC.

The chain has TRBV7-2 and TRBJ1-4; D possibly corresponds to TRBD1 (6 bases). Trimming shortened V by 5 bases and J by 8 bases, and 18 bases separated the two germline ends. The V gene's germline CDR1 is SGHTA and CDR2 FQGNSA. This CDR3 is 15 amino acids long. The CDR3 region is CASSPDRTHLEKLFF. CDR3 DNA: TGTGCCAGCAGCCCCGACAGGACCCACCTAGAAAAACTGTTTTTT.

The chain has TRBV29-1 and TRBJ1-2; D is unclear. Germline V gene sequence: CDR1 SQVTM, CDR2 ANQGSEA. This CDR3 is built from 11 residues. The V end was cut by 2 bases, the J end by 6 bases, with 7 bases between. CDR3 loop: CSVEMGNGYTF. CDR3 sequence (DNA): TGCAGCGTTGAAATGGGGAATGGCTACACCTTC.

The chain is built from TRBV18 and TRBJ1-3; no firm D call. The CDR3 runs to 14 residues. Germline loops: CDR1 KGHSH, CDR2 LQKENI. V was shortened by 5 bases and J by 0 bases, with 8 bases between the two germline ends. CDR3 residues: CASSETRSGNTIYF. The DNA for the CDR3 is TGTGCCAGCTCAGAGACACGCTCTGGAAACACCATATATTTT.

V gene TRBV6-1 combines with J gene TRBJ2-1; D is ambiguous. Germline V gene lookup returns CDR1 MNHNS and CDR2 SASEGT. V lost 0 bases to trimming and J lost 8 bases, with 11 bases between them. The CDR3 extends over 14 amino acids. The CDR3 loop reads CASSEAPDLDEQFF. For the CDR3, the DNA is TGTGCCAGCAGTGAAGCACCGGATTTGGATGAGCAGTTCTTC.

This chain connects TRBV7-2 to TRBJ2-7, with D unresolved. The V and J ends lost 2 bases and 3 bases respectively, with 2 bases between them. Germline V gene sequence: CDR1 SGHTA, CDR2 FQGNSA. The length of the CDR3 is 11 residues. The CDR3 sequence: CASSLNYEQYF. The CDR3 bases are TGTGCCAGCAGCTTAAACTACGAGCAGTACTTC.

The chain couples TRBV7-8 to TRBJ1-1; D gene uncertain. This CDR3 has 15 amino acids. Trimming stripped 0 bases from V and 1 base from J, with 9 bases between. Germline values: CDR1 SGHVS, CDR2 FQNEAQ. CDR3 region: CASSLAAGGNTEAFF. CDR3 in DNA: TGTGCCAGCAGCTTAGCGGCAGGAGGGAACACTGAAGCTTTCTTT.